The rows below give T cell receptor beta chains drawn from one sample of a study of cytomegalovirus exposure and HLA in healthy donors. The assay was immunoSEQ multiplex PCR, and TCRdb's table has in-frame clones only and misses some. The data hold 90,000 to 130,000 clones, with around three quarters observed a single time. Material: PBMCs. These receptors were collected from a woman in her twenties or thirties in good health and CMV-seronegative. The CDR3 runs from the conserved cysteine through the conserved F or W. A D gene is named only where the DNA matches it firmly. Some rows have no size entry. The others give once, few or many, or a class for an expanded clone.

v_gene	j_gene	d_gene	abundance	CDR3nt	CDR3aa
TRBV19	TRBJ1-2	TRBD1	.	TGTGCCAGTAGTATTCAGGGGGCAGACTATGGCTACACCTTC	CASSIQGADYGYTF
TRBV29-1	TRBJ1-2	TRBD1	.	TGCAGCGGCGGCGGGGGACAGGGGGGGCTGGTCGGCGGCTACACCTTC	CSGGGGQGGLVGGYTF
TRBV5-6	TRBJ1-1	.	.	TGTGCCAGCAGTCCTACCCATGGGAACACTGAAGCTTTCTTT	CASSPTHGNTEAFF
TRBV7-3	TRBJ2-7	.	.	TGTGCCAGCAGCCCAGGGTTTGGGGAGCAGTACTTC	CASSPGFGEQYF
TRBV5-6	TRBJ2-5	.	.	TGTGCCAGCAGCACGGTGGTCCAAGAGACCCAGTACTTC	CASSTVVQETQYF
TRBV28	TRBJ2-4	.	.	TGTGCCAGCAGTTTGTCAGGGTCGTCTAACATTCAGTACTTC	CASSLSGSSNIQYF
TRBV6-1	TRBJ1-4	TRBD1	once	TGTGCCAGCAGTAACATACAGGGGCGGGATGAAAAACTGTTTTTT	CASSNIQGRDEKLFF
TRBV6-5	TRBJ1-2	.	once	TGTGCCAGCAGTTATGGCGGGGAAGGCTACACCTTC	CASSYGGEGYTF
TRBV18	TRBJ1-2	.	once	TGTGCCAGCTCACCGCAAACAGGGCCGGGCTATGGCTACACCTTC	CASSPQTGPGYGYTF
TRBV6-5	TRBJ2-2	.	.	TGTGCCAGCAGTTACTCGCCCCTAACCGGGGAGCTGTTTTTT	CASSYSPLTGELFF
TRBV4-1	TRBJ2-7	TRBD1	.	TGCGCCAGCAGGGGAACAGGGGCCTACGAGCAGTACTTC	CASRGTGAYEQYF
TRBV6-5	TRBJ2-3	.	.	TGTGCCAGCAGTCCGCCCGGGGGTACGCAGTATTTT	CASSPPGGTQYF
TRBV6-5	TRBJ2-2	.	.	TGTGCCAGCAGTTACGGGCCAACCGGGGAGCTGTTTTTT	CASSYGPTGELFF
TRBV11-1	TRBJ1-2	TRBD1	.	TGTGCCAGCCCCCCGGGCAGGGGGGCCTACTATGGCTACACCTTC	CASPPGRGAYYGYTF
TRBV21-1	TRBJ2-7	.	.	TGTGCCAGCAGCACCCGACAGGGTTGGTACGAGCAGTACTTC	CASSTRQGWYEQYF
TRBV6-4	TRBJ2-2	TRBD1	.	TGTGCCAGCAGCCTAGGACAGGGGAACACCGGGGAGCTGTTTTTT	CASSLGQGNTGELFF
TRBV28	TRBJ2-5	TRBD1	.	TGTGCCAGCAGGACCACAGGGGTTGGGACCCAGTACTTC	CASRTTGVGTQYF
TRBV7-7	TRBJ2-3	TRBD1	.	TGTGCCAGCAGCTCGGGACAGGGGGCGGATACGCAGTATTTT	CASSSGQGADTQYF
TRBV4-1	TRBJ2-7	.	.	TGCGCCAGCAGCGACCGCTCTGGACAGATCAGCCTCCACGAGCAGTACTTC	CASSDRSGQISLHEQYF
TRBV28	TRBJ2-2	TRBD2	.	TGTGCCAGCATCGGGGGGGGTTTGGTGTTTTTT	CASIGGGLVFF
TRBV2	TRBJ1-5	.	few	TGTGCCAGCAGTAAAAACACAGGCGGCAGGGGCAATCAGCCCCAGCATTTT	CASSKNTGGRGNQPQHF
TRBV2	TRBJ2-6	.	.	TGTGCCAGCAGTGAAGACACGGGGTACGGGGCCAACGTCCTGACTTTC	CASSEDTGYGANVLTF
TRBV18	TRBJ1-4	TRBD1	few	TGTGCCAGCTCAGGGACAGCAACTAATGAAAAACTGTTTTTT	CASSGTATNEKLFF
TRBV29-1	TRBJ1-1	.	.	TGCAGCGTTCCCCGAGCCCAGGGCACTGAAGCTTTCTTT	CSVPRAQGTEAFF
TRBV30	TRBJ1-5	.	.	TGTGCCTGGAATCGGCGGGGGGGCAATCAGCCCCAGCATTTT	CAWNRRGGNQPQHF
TRBV12-5	TRBJ2-1	.	.	TGTGCTAGTGGTTTTTCCGGGTTCAATGAGCAGTTCTTC	CASGFSGFNEQFF
TRBV7-3	TRBJ2-3	.	.	TGTGCCAGCAGCTTATCGGGGGGCACAGATACGCAGTATTTT	CASSLSGGTDTQYF
TRBV15	TRBJ2-7	TRBD2	.	TGTGCCACCAGCCTTAGGACTAGCGGGAACGAGCAGTACTTC	CATSLRTSGNEQYF
TRBV28	TRBJ1-2	.	once	TGTGCCAGCAGTTCAATTGGGCCCTATGGCTACACCTTC	CASSSIGPYGYTF
TRBV29-1	TRBJ1-5	.	.	TGCAGCGTTGATTCGGGGGTCGGTCAGCCCCAGCATTTT	CSVDSGVGQPQHF
TRBV4-2	TRBJ1-4	TRBD1	.	TGTGCCAGCAGCAATACCCGGGACAGTTGGAATGAAAAACTGTTTTTT	CASSNTRDSWNEKLFF
TRBV6-5	TRBJ2-5	TRBD1	.	TGTGCCAGCAGCTACAGGGGGCTTCGAGAGACCCAGTACTTC	CASSYRGLRETQYF
TRBV30	TRBJ1-1	.	.	TGTGCCTCCGTGGGCCAGTTGAACACTGAAGCTTTCTTT	CASVGQLNTEAFF
TRBV14	TRBJ2-7	TRBD1	.	TGTGCCAGCAGCCAATCAGGACAGGGTTTCGAGCAGTACTTC	CASSQSGQGFEQYF
TRBV29-1	TRBJ1-2	.	.	TGCAGCGTGATGGGAGGGCCACCTAACTATGGCTACACCTTC	CSVMGGPPNYGYTF
TRBV30	TRBJ1-1	.	.	TGTGCCTGGGGTCGGAGGGACCCCACTGAAGCTTTCTTT	CAWGRRDPTEAFF
TRBV10-3	TRBJ1-1	.	.	TGTGCCATCAGTGCGGAGGGCCACGGGAACACTGAAGCTTTCTTT	CAISAEGHGNTEAFF
TRBV30	TRBJ2-3	.	.	TGTGCCTGGGGGGGGCAGGGGGTGAGCACAGATACGCAGTATTTT	CAWGGQGVSTDTQYF
TRBV2	TRBJ2-7	TRBD2	.	TGTGCCAGCAGGGGGACTAGCGGCTACGAGCAGTACTTC	CASRGTSGYEQYF
TRBV6-5	TRBJ2-3	.	.	TGTGCCAGCAGTTGGGGCGACCCTAGCACAGATACGCAGTATTTT	CASSWGDPSTDTQYF
TRBV10-3	TRBJ1-6	TRBD1	.	TGTGCCATCAGGGAGACCGACAGGGTCGTTGGTCCGAATTCACCCCTCCACTTT	CAIRETDRVVGPNSPLHF
TRBV7-8	TRBJ1-1	.	.	TGTGCCAGCAACGTCACCCCTGAGGGGAACACTGAAGCTTTCTTT	CASNVTPEGNTEAFF
TRBV7-3	TRBJ2-2	.	.	TGTGCCAGCAGCTTAACAGGGGTGGCCGGGGAGCTGTTTTTT	CASSLTGVAGELFF
TRBV5-1	TRBJ1-2	TRBD1	.	TGCGCCAGCAGCTTGGGGGGGACAGCCCAATCCCTCACCTATGGCTACACCTTC	CASSLGGTAQSLTYGYTF
TRBV19	TRBJ2-1	TRBD2	.	TGTGCCAGTAGTGTTTCTAGCGGGGGAATCCATCCGGCTAACAATGAGCAGTTCTTC	CASSVSSGGIHPANNEQFF
TRBV7-2	TRBJ1-4	TRBD1	.	TGTGCCAGCAGCACCACGACAGGGACTAATGAAAAACTGTTTTTT	CASSTTTGTNEKLFF
TRBV7-9	TRBJ1-6	.	.	TGTGCCAGCAGCCTAAACAGGGAGATTAATTCACCCCTCCACTTT	CASSLNREINSPLHF
TRBV7-2	TRBJ2-1	TRBD2	once	TGTGCCAGCAGCTTAGTTAGCGGGAGATTGAACAATGAGCAGTTCTTC	CASSLVSGRLNNEQFF
TRBV13	TRBJ2-1	.	.	TGTGCCAGCGGGCAGGGGCCTCCTGGGCAGTTCTTC	CASGQGPPGQFF
TRBV7-2	TRBJ2-7	TRBD1	.	TGTGCCAGCAGCTCCAGAACCGGGACAGGGGTTTTCGAGCAGTACTTC	CASSSRTGTGVFEQYF
TRBV2	TRBJ1-5	TRBD1	few	TGTGCCAGCACCAACCCGGGACAGGGGAATCAGCCCCAGCATTTT	CASTNPGQGNQPQHF
TRBV10-3	TRBJ2-3	TRBD1	few	TGTGCCATCAGTCAAAGACAGGGTAGAGAAGATACGCAGTATTTT	CAISQRQGREDTQYF
TRBV4-1	TRBJ1-2	TRBD1	.	TGCGCCAGCAGCCAAGATGGGCAGGGGGCAAACTATGGCTACACCTTC	CASSQDGQGANYGYTF
TRBV4-2	TRBJ2-5	TRBD2	.	TGTGCCAGCAGCCGTAGCGGGGGGGCCTTGTCAGAGACCCAGTACTTC	CASSRSGGALSETQYF
TRBV5-4	TRBJ2-6	.	few	TGTGCCAGCAGCGTGCCCGACTACTCTGGGGCCAACGTCCTGACTTTC	CASSVPDYSGANVLTF
TRBV2	TRBJ2-2	TRBD2	.	TGTGCCAGCAATCCGGGACTACACTCCACCGGGGAGCTGTTTTTT	CASNPGLHSTGELFF
TRBV7-2	TRBJ2-2	.	.	TGTGCCAGCAGCGGAAGGGGTGGAACCGGGGAGCTGTTTTTT	CASSGRGGTGELFF